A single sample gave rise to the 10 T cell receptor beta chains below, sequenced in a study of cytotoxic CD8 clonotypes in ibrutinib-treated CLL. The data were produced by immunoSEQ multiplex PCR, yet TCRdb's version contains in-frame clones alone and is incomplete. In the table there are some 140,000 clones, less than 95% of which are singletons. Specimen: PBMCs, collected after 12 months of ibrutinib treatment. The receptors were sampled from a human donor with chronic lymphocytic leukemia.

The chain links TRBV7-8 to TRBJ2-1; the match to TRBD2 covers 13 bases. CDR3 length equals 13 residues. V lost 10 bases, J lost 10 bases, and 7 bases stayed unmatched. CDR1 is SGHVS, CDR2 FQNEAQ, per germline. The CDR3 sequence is CATILAGGVEQFF. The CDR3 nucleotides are TGTGCCACCATACTAGCGGGAGGGGTCGAGCAGTTCTTC.

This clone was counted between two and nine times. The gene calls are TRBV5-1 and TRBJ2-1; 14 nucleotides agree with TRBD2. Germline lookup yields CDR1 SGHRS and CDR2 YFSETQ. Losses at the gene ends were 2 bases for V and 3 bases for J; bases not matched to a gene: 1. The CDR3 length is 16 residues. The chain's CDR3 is CASSFGTSGSYNEQFF. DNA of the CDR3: TGCGCCAGCAGCTTTGGGACTAGCGGGAGCTACAATGAGCAGTTCTTC.

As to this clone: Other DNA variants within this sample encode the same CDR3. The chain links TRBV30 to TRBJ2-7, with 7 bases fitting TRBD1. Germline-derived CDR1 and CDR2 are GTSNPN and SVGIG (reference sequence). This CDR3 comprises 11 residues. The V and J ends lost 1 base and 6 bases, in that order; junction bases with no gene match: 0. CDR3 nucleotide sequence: TGTGCCTGGAGTGCAGGGGGCGAGCAGTACTTC. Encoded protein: CAWSAGGEQYF.

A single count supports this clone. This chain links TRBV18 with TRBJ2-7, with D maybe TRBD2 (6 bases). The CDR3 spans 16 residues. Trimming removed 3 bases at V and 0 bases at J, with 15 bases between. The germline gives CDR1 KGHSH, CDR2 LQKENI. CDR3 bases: TGTGCCAGCTCACCCCTAGGGACTGGGAGCTCCTACGAGCAGTACTTC. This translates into CASSPLGTGSSYEQYF.

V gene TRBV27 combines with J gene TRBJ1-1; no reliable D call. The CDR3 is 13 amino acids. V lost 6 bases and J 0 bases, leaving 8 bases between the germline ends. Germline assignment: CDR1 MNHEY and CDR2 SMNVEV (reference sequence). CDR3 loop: CASRQQMNTEAFF. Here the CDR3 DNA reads TGTGCCAGCAGACAACAGATGAACACTGAAGCTTTCTTT.

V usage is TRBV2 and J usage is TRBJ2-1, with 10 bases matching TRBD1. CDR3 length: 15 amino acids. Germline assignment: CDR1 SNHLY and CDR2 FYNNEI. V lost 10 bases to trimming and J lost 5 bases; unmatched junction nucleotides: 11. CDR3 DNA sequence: TGTGCCACCACGCTCGACAGGGGGCAAGACAATGAGCAGTTCTTC. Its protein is CATTLDRGQDNEQFF.

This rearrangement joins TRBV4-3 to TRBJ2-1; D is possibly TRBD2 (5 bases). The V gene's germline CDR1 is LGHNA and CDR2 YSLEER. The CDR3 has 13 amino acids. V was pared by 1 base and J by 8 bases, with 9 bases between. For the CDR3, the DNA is TGCGCCAGCAGCCAAGCCCTGGACTATGAGCAGTTCTTC. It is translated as CASSQALDYEQFF.

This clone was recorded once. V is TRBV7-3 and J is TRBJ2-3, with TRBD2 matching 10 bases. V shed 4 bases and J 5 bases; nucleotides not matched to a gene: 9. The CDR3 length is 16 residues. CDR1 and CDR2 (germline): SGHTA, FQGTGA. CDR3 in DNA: TGTGCCAGCAGCTCCTCAGCGGGAGGGTTGGGAGATACGCAGTATTTT. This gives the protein CASSSSAGGLGDTQYF.

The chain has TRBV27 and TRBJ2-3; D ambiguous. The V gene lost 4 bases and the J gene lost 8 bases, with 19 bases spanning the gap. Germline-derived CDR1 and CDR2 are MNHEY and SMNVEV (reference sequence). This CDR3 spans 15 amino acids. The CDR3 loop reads CASSYASDLTGTQYF. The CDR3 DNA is TGTGCCAGCAGTTACGCCTCGGACCTCACGGGTACGCAGTATTTT.

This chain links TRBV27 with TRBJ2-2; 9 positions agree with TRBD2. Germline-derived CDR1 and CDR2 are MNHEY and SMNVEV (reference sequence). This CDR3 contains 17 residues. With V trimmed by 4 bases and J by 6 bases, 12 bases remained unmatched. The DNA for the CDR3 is TGTGCCAGCAGTTCCCTTGGGGAGCGGGAGGATCCCGGGGAGCTGTTTTTT. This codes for CASSSLGEREDPGELFF.